This TCR beta chain was sequenced during a study of blood T cell repertoires in COVID-19. Overall study: COVID-19 samples from acute and convalescent phases originated in the United States, Italy and Spain. T cells, B-cell-depleted T cells, or PBMCs supplied cDNA or gDNA.

Germline values: CDR1 MNHEY, CDR2 SMNVEV (reference sequence). With 5 bases removed from V and 6 bases from J, the gap between germline ends came to 8 bases. The CDR3 is 11 residues long. The protocol was immunoSEQ multiplex PCR, while the TCRdb copy is restricted to in-frame clones and leaves out a portion. The sample carries 430,000 or so clones, about 88% recorded once. This clone has only a few counts. Residents of under 25 US areas, aged 18 to 89 years, made up the participants. Clinical histories supplied by participants themselves formed the basis of cohort assignment. The chain uses TRBV27 and TRBJ2-7; D is possibly TRBD1 (5 bases). Sequenced sample: PBMCs or T cells enriched from blood (not recorded which). This receptor was identified in a woman younger than 30 who had been exposed to COVID-19. The CDR3 region is CASSPRVEQYF. CDR3 sequence (DNA): TGTGCCAGCAGTCCCAGGGTCGAGCAGTACTTC.